The sequence of this T cell receptor beta chain was determined in a study of identical twins. Unique molecular identifiers were present on cDNA, and template switching added a universal primer site. TCRdb re-analysed the 5' RACE reads in MiXCR, keeping a single row per CDR3 protein. The sample yields more than 350,000 distinct CDR3 sequences, approximately 9.1% seen once. Overall study results and limits: The authors drew conclusions from cross-sectional statistical analysis rather than following the same donors.

This clonotype was seen many times. Its specificity is not known. The receptor was isolated from a woman aged 50 to 60 in good health. The specimen was naive T cells sorted from blood.

Written as DNA, the CDR3 is TGCAGCGTTGGTTCGGACAGGGGGCAGGCGGATACGCAGTATTTT. It encodes CSVGSDRGQADTQYF. This chain joins TRBV29-1 and TRBJ2-3; 11 positions match TRBD1. The CDR3 length is 15 residues. The germline V gene has CDR1 SQVTM and CDR2 ANQGSEA. V shed 4 bases and J 6 bases; nucleotides not matched to a gene: 9.